This T cell receptor beta chain was found in a study of shared clonotypes between healthy human individuals. Study findings and constraints: Clonotype sharing across several donors was observed for 4% to 6.5% of naive CD4 clonotypes.

Comments on this clone: Its target is unknown. This same CDR3 is encoded by further DNA sequences in the sample.

The data were produced by immunoSEQ multiplex PCR, yet TCRdb's version contains in-frame clones alone and is incomplete. This table has 2.3 million or so clones, approximately 93% appearing once. This CDR3 is 16 amino acids long. Germline-derived CDR1 and CDR2 are SGHRS and YFSETQ. After removal of 1 base from V and 2 bases from J, the junction contained 4 bases not matched to a gene. The study drew its donors from healthy HIV-negative adults without recent acute infections or vaccinations. The chain links TRBV5-1 to TRBJ2-2; TRBD1 agrees at 8 bases. Specimen: naive CD4+ T cells from PBMCs. Subset here: CD45RA+ positively selected. The clonotype originates from a man between 18 and 35 years old in good health. Some clones in this sample may be carry-over from other donors' samples. The CDR3 DNA is TGCGCCAGCAGCTTGACTGACAGGGGAAACACCGGGGAGCTGTTTTTT. It codes for CASSLTDRGNTGELFF.